The entry that follows covers one T cell receptor (beta chain) sequence. Its target is not known. Assay: immunoSEQ multiplex PCR; the TCRdb copy retains only in-frame clones and omits some. The sample holds fewer than 500,000 clones, about 90% seen once. The source of the sample is a study of Ad26.COV2.S vaccination and SARS-CoV-2 variants. Study details: In the study, Ad26.COV2.S was injected intramuscularly once, or twice 56 days apart. Study-wide points: Spike-specific CD8+ and CD4+ T cell responses reportedly showed substantial breadth after vaccination.

Treatment reported: over 15 received Ad26.COV2.S at low or high dose, single or two shots; five or six received placebo; per-sample allocation not given. Collection of the samples took place on day 63 after the first injection of vaccine or placebo. Expression of Wuhan-strain SARS-CoV-2 spike came from the Ad26 vector that formed the vaccine. V lost 5 bases and J lost 6; bases outside the gene matches: 7. The CDR3 is 13 residues long. Germline V gives CDR1 MNHEY, CDR2 SVGAGI. The chain combines TRBV6-5 with TRBJ2-7; 7 bases line up with TRBD1. This sample comprised peripheral blood, obtained in a trial of Ad26.COV2.S vaccine versus placebo. The receptor's source is a person between 18 and 59 years old who received the Ad26.COV2.S COVID-19 vaccine or a placebo. The CDR3 DNA sequence: TGTGCCAGCAGTAGAGACAGGGCTCGCGAGCAGTACTTC. It translates to CASSRDRAREQYF.